This entry lists 24 T cell receptor beta chains sequenced from one sample in a study of blood T cell repertoires in COVID-19. The method was immunoSEQ multiplex PCR; TCRdb's version includes in-frame clones alone and lacks a portion of them. The sample has around 430,000 clones, 88% seen once. Sequencing used peripheral blood. Receptors originate from a woman aged 50 to 60 with COVID-19, enrolled during active disease.

The chain recombines TRBV4-1 with TRBJ1-2; the D is unclear. Trimming took 5 bases from V and 8 from J, leaving 12 bases between them. CDR3 length equals 12 residues. The germline V gene encodes CDR1 MGHRA and CDR2 YSYEKL. As DNA, the CDR3 is TGCGCCAGCAGCTCAAGGAGTAAGGGCTACACCTTC. This codes for CASSSRSKGYTF.

The V gene is TRBV28, the J gene TRBJ1-3, with D possibly matching TRBD1 (6 bases). The CDR3 has 16 residues. Germline lookup yields CDR1 MDHEN and CDR2 SYDVKM. Trimming took 6 bases from V and 0 from J, leaving 15 bases between them. The DNA of the CDR3 is TGTGCCAGCAGCCGGATTGGACAGAGCTCTGGAAACACCATATATTTT. Protein product: CASSRIGQSSGNTIYF.

This clone was picked up one time. The chain carries TRBV5-4 and TRBJ1-2, with a weak D call TRBD1 (5 bases). This CDR3 contains 14 residues. V shed 6 bases and J shed 4 bases, with 16 bases lying between them. Germline V gene lookup returns CDR1 SGHNT and CDR2 YYREEE (reference sequence). The CDR3 spells CASNSGRGSYGYTF. In DNA form, the CDR3 reads TGTGCCAGCAACTCCGGGAGGGGATCCTATGGCTACACCTTC.

J is TRBJ1-6 and V is TRBV9, with no clear D. The V gene's germline CDR1 is SGDLS and CDR2 YYNGEE. CDR3 length: 15 amino acids. Trimming left V 0 bases short and J 5 bases short, with 9 bases between. CDR3 amino acids: CASSVATVDNSPLHF. The CDR3 nucleotides are TGTGCCAGCAGCGTAGCTACGGTGGATAATTCACCCCTCCACTTT.

This clone was detected ten times or more. J is TRBJ2-1 and V is TRBV9; 9 bases align to TRBD2. CDR3 size: 14 residues. CDR1 and CDR2 (germline): SGDLS, YYNGEE. J gave up 10 bases and V 0 bases, and 5 bases lay outside the gene matches. The DNA of the CDR3 is TGTGCCAGCAGCGTAGCTGGCAGCGGGGGGGAGCAGTTCTTC. Amino acids: CASSVAGSGGEQFF.

This rearrangement joins TRBV5-4 to TRBJ2-7, with D possibly TRBD2 on 6 matching bases. Germline V gene data show CDR1 as SGHNT and CDR2 as YYREEE (reference sequence). Trimming took off 7 bases at V and 7 bases at J, with 18 bases between the two ends. CDR3 length: 13 residues. CDR3 nucleotide sequence: TGTGCCAGCTGGCGGGCGGGGTCCCCGGAGCAGTACTTC. Its translation: CASWRAGSPEQYF.

In its sample, this clone was seen a few times. The chain is built from TRBV4-1 and TRBJ1-6; D is uncertain. This CDR3 region has 16 residues. With 3 bases removed from V and 0 bases from J, the gap between germline ends came to 9 bases. Germline V CDR1 and CDR2: MGHRA, YSYEKL. The CDR3 spells CASSHPYSSYNSPLHF. CDR3 DNA sequence: TGCGCCAGCAGCCACCCATATAGCTCCTATAATTCACCCCTCCACTTT.

The chain employs TRBV30 and TRBJ2-1; 9 nucleotides agree with TRBD2. Per the germline V gene, CDR1 is GTSNPN and CDR2 is SVGIG (reference sequence). V lost 2 bases to trimming and J lost 7 bases; unmatched junction nucleotides: 6. The CDR3 extends over 14 amino acids. The CDR3 sequence is CAWSRLAVGNEQFF. Here the CDR3 DNA reads TGTGCCTGGAGTAGACTAGCGGTGGGGAATGAGCAGTTCTTC.

The chain has TRBV6-5 and TRBJ1-5; D unclear. Germline loops: CDR1 MNHEY, CDR2 SVGAGI. There are 14 residues in the CDR3. The V end was cut by 7 bases, the J end by 0 bases, with 10 bases between. CDR3 amino acids: CASTKGDSNQPQHF. The CDR3 nucleotides read TGTGCCAGCACCAAAGGAGATAGCAATCAGCCCCAGCATTTT.

The rearrangement joins TRBV5-1 to TRBJ1-1; no reliable D call. Germline CDR1 and CDR2: SGHRS and YFSETQ. The CDR3 extends over 14 amino acids. V was clipped by 0 bases and J by 0 bases, with 6 bases between them. The CDR3, as DNA: TGCGCCAGCAGCTTGGCAGATTTGAACACTGAAGCTTTCTTT. Encoded protein: CASSLADLNTEAFF.

The V and J genes are TRBV3-1 (or the pseudogene TRBV3-2) and TRBJ2-3, with a tentative D call TRBD2 (5 bases). Trimming stripped 4 bases from V and 1 base from J, with 15 bases between. Germline CDR1 is LGHDT and CDR2 is YNNKEL (reference sequence). The CDR3 extends over 16 amino acids. The CDR3 nucleotides read TGTGCCAGCAGCCCCGTACGAGGGCAGCGCACAGATACGCAGTATTTT. Residues: CASSPVRGQRTDTQYF.

This chain links TRBV9 with TRBJ1-3, with D uncertain. This CDR3 spans 16 amino acids. V was pared by 0 bases and J by 0 bases, with 10 bases between. Germline CDR1 is SGDLS and CDR2 is YYNGEE. The CDR3 nucleotides read TGTGCCAGCAGCGTAGGATTTGGCCTCTCTGGAAACACCATATATTTT. This codes for CASSVGFGLSGNTIYF. Full variable domain (rest looked up from reference TRBV9 and TRBJ1-3): DSGVTQTPKHLITATGQRVTLRCSPRSGDLSVYWYQQSLDQGLQFLIQYYNGEERAKGNILERFSAQQFPDLHSELNLSSLELGDSALYFCASSVGFGLSGNTIYFGEGSWLTVV.

CDR3 in amino acids: CASSQAYRGIGNSPLHF. In DNA form, the CDR3 reads TGCGCCAGCAGCCAGGCGTACAGGGGAATCGGGAATTCACCCCTCCACTTT. The chain joins TRBV4-1 to TRBJ1-6, with 7 bases identical to TRBD1. Trimming at V came to 3 bases and at J to 7 bases, leaving 12 bases not matched to a gene. The CDR3 covers 17 residues. Germline V gene sequence: CDR1 MGHRA, CDR2 YSYEKL.

V gene TRBV19 combines with J gene TRBJ1-2; D might be TRBD1 (5 bases). V was clipped by 8 bases and J by 4 bases, with 20 bases between them. Germline values: CDR1 LNHDA, CDR2 SQIVND (reference sequence). The CDR3 length is 15 residues. In DNA form, the CDR3 reads TGTGCCAGTCAAAAGGCCCGGGGGGAGATCTATGGCTACACCTTC. This sequence encodes CASQKARGEIYGYTF.

This clone appeared a single time. The V and J genes are TRBV6-5 and TRBJ1-6; 9 bases are a match to TRBD1. Germline CDR1 and CDR2: MNHEY and SVGAGI. CDR3 length: 13 amino acids. Trimming took 7 bases from V and 14 from J; bases not matched to a gene: 9. The CDR3 reads CASTNPQGAALHF. DNA for the CDR3: TGTGCCAGCACCAACCCACAGGGGGCAGCCCTCCACTTT.

This chain joins TRBV11-2 and TRBJ2-1, with 9 bases fitting TRBD1. Germline V gene lookup returns CDR1 SGHAT and CDR2 FQNNGV. CDR3 size: 16 residues. V gave up 7 bases and J gave up 8 bases; unmatched junction bases: 15. CDR3 sequence reads: CASTQGAGQGSYEQFF. The CDR3 DNA is TGTGCCAGCACTCAAGGAGCTGGACAGGGGAGCTATGAGCAGTTCTTC.

This chain uses TRBV6-5 with TRBJ2-2, with D possibly TRBD2 on 5 matching bases. The CDR3 extends over 13 amino acids. Germline loops: CDR1 MNHEY, CDR2 SVGAGI. Trimming stripped 7 bases from V and 2 bases from J, with 8 bases between. The CDR3 DNA sequence: TGTGCCAGCAACGGGATCAACACCGGGGAGCTGTTTTTT. Protein: CASNGINTGELFF.

Of note for this clone: The sample holds other DNA sequences that translate to the same CDR3. The V call is TRBV11-2, the J call TRBJ1-1, with D unresolved. Per germline, CDR1 SGHAT and CDR2 FQNNGV. The ends were cut back, 1 base at V and 5 bases at J, with 11 bases in the middle. CDR3 length: 14 residues. The CDR3 here is CASSLVGGGTEAFF. CDR3 coding DNA: TGTGCCAGCAGCTTAGTCGGAGGTGGGACTGAAGCTTTCTTT. The whole variable domain, remainder taken from reference TRBV11-2 and TRBJ1-1, is EAGVAQSPRYKIIEKRQSVAFWCNPISGHATLYWYQQILGQGPKLLIQFQNNGVVDDSQLPKDRFSAERLKGVDSTLKIQPAKLEDSAVYLCASSLVGGGTEAFFGQGTRLTVV.

J is TRBJ2-5 and V is TRBV6-5; weak D call: TRBD2 (5 bases). Deletions cut 8 bases from V and 4 bases from J, with 8 bases between. CDR1 and CDR2 (germline): MNHEY, SVGAGI. The CDR3 contains 11 residues. The CDR3 DNA reads TGTGCCAGCCACCGGGGAGAGACCCAGTACTTC. This gives the protein CASHRGETQYF.

V is TRBV10-1 and J is TRBJ2-6, with unresolved D. The V gene's germline CDR1 is WNHNN and CDR2 SYGVQD (reference sequence). The V end was cut by 7 bases, the J end by 1 base, with 5 bases between. The CDR3 runs to 13 residues. In DNA, the CDR3 is TGCGCCAGCATCCCATCTGGGGCCAACGTCCTGACTTTC. It encodes CASIPSGANVLTF.

The chain links TRBV5-1 to TRBJ1-1; the D gene is possibly TRBD1 (5 bases). The CDR3 covers 17 residues. Germline-derived CDR1 and CDR2 are SGHRS and YFSETQ. Trimming shortened V by 3 bases and J by 0 bases, and 18 bases separated the two germline ends. CDR3 loop: CASSSYRDSSMNTEAFF. The CDR3 DNA reads as TGCGCCAGCAGCTCCTATCGGGACTCCTCTATGAACACTGAAGCTTTCTTT.

The chain employs TRBV19 and TRBJ1-5; D uncertain. Germline CDR1 and CDR2: LNHDA and SQIVND (reference sequence). The CDR3 extends over 13 amino acids. Trimming took 8 bases from V and 4 from J, leaving 12 bases between them. CDR3 loop: CASARLENQPQHF. CDR3 bases: TGTGCCAGTGCCCGACTTGAGAATCAGCCCCAGCATTTT.

The chain joins TRBV2 to TRBJ2-1; D possibly corresponds to TRBD1 (6 bases). The CDR3 has 16 residues. V lost 3 bases and J 1 base, leaving 13 bases between the germline ends. CDR1 is SNHLY and CDR2 is FYNNEI in the germline V gene. The CDR3, as DNA: TGTGCCAGCAGTGAGGTGTCCAGGGGTTCCTACAATGAGCAGTTCTTC. It is translated as CASSEVSRGSYNEQFF.

The chain employs TRBV7-3 and TRBJ1-6; D is unresolved. Germline values: CDR1 SGHTA, CDR2 FQGTGA. The CDR3 is made up of 16 amino acids. V was clipped by 6 bases and J by 0 bases, with 12 bases between them. CDR3: CASRGSRFSYNSPLHF. The CDR3 coding sequence is TGTGCCAGCAGGGGGAGCAGATTCTCCTATAATTCACCCCTCCACTTT. The complete variable domain, with remaining parts taken from reference TRBV7-3 and TRBJ1-6, reads GAGVSQTPSNKVTEKGKYVELRCDPISGHTALYWYRQSLGQGPEFLIYFQGTGAADDSGLPNDRFFAVRPEGSVSTLKIQRTERGDSAVYLCASRGSRFSYNSPLHFGNGTRLTVT.